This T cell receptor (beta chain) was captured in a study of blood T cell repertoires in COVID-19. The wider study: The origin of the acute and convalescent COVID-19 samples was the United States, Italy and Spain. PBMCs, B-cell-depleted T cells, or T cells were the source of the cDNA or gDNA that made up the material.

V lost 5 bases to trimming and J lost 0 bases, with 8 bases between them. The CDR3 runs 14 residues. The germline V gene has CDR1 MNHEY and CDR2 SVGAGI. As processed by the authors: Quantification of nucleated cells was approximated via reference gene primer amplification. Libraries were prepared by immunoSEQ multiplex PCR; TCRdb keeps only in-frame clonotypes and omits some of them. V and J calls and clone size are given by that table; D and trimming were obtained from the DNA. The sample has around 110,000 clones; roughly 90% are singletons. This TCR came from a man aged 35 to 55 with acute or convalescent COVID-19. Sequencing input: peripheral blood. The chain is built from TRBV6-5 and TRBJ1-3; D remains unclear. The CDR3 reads CASSPPSSGNTIYF. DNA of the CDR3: TGTGCCAGCAGTCCCCCGAGCTCTGGAAACACCATATATTTT.